The rows below give T cell receptor beta chains drawn from one sample of a study of response to subunit inactivated influenza vaccine. Each CDR3 protein is one row after TCRdb ran MiXCR on the RT-PCR reads. This sample yields around 530,000 distinct CDR3 sequences, of which 10% to 15% are seen a single time; roughly 10% belongs to the top ten. Here the sequenced sample was PBMCs from blood, taken on the day of vaccination. These receptors were taken from a man aged 50 to 59 who received an inactivated influenza vaccine. Each CDR3 is given with its conserved first and last residue. The D gene is left open where the match is weak. The size of a clone is reported for some rows only, either as once, few or many, or as a class for expanded clones.

size	V	J	D	DNA	CDR3
.	TRBV7-2	TRBJ1-3	.	TGTGCCAGCGTTGAGGGTTCAGGGCTAGGAAACACCATATATTTT	CASVEGSGLGNTIYF
few	TRBV20-1	TRBJ2-2	.	TGCAGTGCTTCAGGGTTGAGCGGGGAGCTGTTTTTT	CSASGLSGELFF
.	TRBV7-2	TRBJ2-3	TRBD2	TGTGCCAGCAGCCCTAGGCGGGGGGGGCGAGCAGATACGCAGTATTTT	CASSPRRGGRADTQYF
.	TRBV6-2/TRBV6-3	TRBJ2-7	.	TGTGCCAGCAGTTTCGTACAGGGTTGGTTCTACGAGCAGTACTTC	CASSFVQGWFYEQYF
.	TRBV29-1	TRBJ2-1	.	TGCAGCGTTGAGCGGTTACCTTGGGATGAGCAGTTCTTC	CSVERLPWDEQFF
few	TRBV13	TRBJ2-3	.	TGTGCCAGCAGCTCCCCAAGGAGGAACACAGATACGCAGTATTTT	CASSSPRRNTDTQYF
.	TRBV21-1	TRBJ2-1	.	TGTGCCAGCAGCAAGCATGACCCGGGACAGAGGGACAATGAGCAGTTCTTC	CASSKHDPGQRDNEQFF
many	TRBV7-2	TRBJ2-7	.	TGTGCCAGCAGCCAAGATAACCACTTCTCCTACGAGCAGTACTTC	CASSQDNHFSYEQYF
.	TRBV20-1	TRBJ2-3	.	TGCAGTGCTAGAACAGGGCCCTCCGGAGATACGCAGTATTTT	CSARTGPSGDTQYF
few	TRBV5-1	TRBJ2-7	.	TGCGCCAGCAGCGGGAATCAGGGTTATAACCCCTACGAGCAGTACTTC	CASSGNQGYNPYEQYF
few	TRBV29-1	TRBJ2-1	TRBD2	TGCAGCGTTTATAAGCGGGAGGAGGCGTACAATGAGCAGTTCTTC	CSVYKREEAYNEQFF
few	TRBV5-1	TRBJ2-5	.	TGCGCCAGCAGCTTGAGTGGGAGCGATGAGACCCAGTACTTC	CASSLSGSDETQYF
many	TRBV11-2	TRBJ2-7	TRBD2	TGTGCCAGCAGCTTAGGTTTTGGGGCCACGCGGCGGGGGAGCTCCTACGAGCAGTACTTC	CASSLGFGATRRGSSYEQYF
many	TRBV5-1	TRBJ2-1	.	TGTGCCAGCAGCTTAGAGGGCTCCTACAATGAGCAGTTCTTC	CASSLEGSYNEQFF
few	TRBV20-1	TRBJ2-7	.	TGCAGTGCTAGAGACCCAGGTCGGGGGTGGGAGCAGTACTTC	CSARDPGRGWEQYF
.	TRBV12-3/TRBV12-4	TRBJ1-1	.	TGTGCCAGCAGTTTAGGCGGACCTCGCGCTGAAGCTTTCTTT	CASSLGGPRAEAFF
few	TRBV7-2	TRBJ2-3	TRBD1	TGTGCCAGCAGCGCTGGGACAGGGGGAGATACGCAGTATTTT	CASSAGTGGDTQYF
.	TRBV6-2/TRBV6-3	TRBJ1-2	.	TGTGCCAGCACCAAACAACGGACTGGCTATGGCTACACCTTC	CASTKQRTGYGYTF
.	TRBV6-1	TRBJ2-1	TRBD2	TGTGCCAGCAGGGTAGCGGGAGTCTCGCGTTACAATGAGCAGTTCTTC	CASRVAGVSRYNEQFF
.	TRBV7-9	TRBJ2-1	.	TGTGCCAGCAGATCGGGACCGAAGGCCACCAATGAGCAGTTCTTC	CASRSGPKATNEQFF
.	TRBV7-9	TRBJ1-4	.	TGTGCCAGCAGCTTCCAGGCGGGGGCAACTAATGAAAAACTGTTTTTT	CASSFQAGATNEKLFF
few	TRBV18	TRBJ1-1	.	TGTGCCAGCTCACCCACATGGACAGAGACTGAAGCTTTCTTT	CASSPTWTETEAFF
few	TRBV27	TRBJ2-1	.	TGTGCCAGCAGCACACGGGGGAGGACTTACAATGAGCAGTTCTTC	CASSTRGRTYNEQFF
.	TRBV12-3/TRBV12-4	TRBJ2-7	TRBD2	TGTGCCAGCAGCCGTAGCGGGAGTTTGAGCGAGCAGTACTTC	CASSRSGSLSEQYF
.	TRBV7-2	TRBJ2-3	TRBD2	TGTGCCAGCAGCTTAGTAGCGGGGTACACAGATACGCAGTATTTT	CASSLVAGYTDTQYF
many	TRBV2	TRBJ1-5	.	TGTGCCAGCAGCCTTGAGGGCGCGAGGTACCAGCCCCAGCATTTT	CASSLEGARYQPQHF
few	TRBV6-2/TRBV6-3	TRBJ1-3	.	TGTGCCAGCAGTCTCACCTTCTCTGGAAACACCATATATTTT	CASSLTFSGNTIYF
few	TRBV6-1	TRBJ2-1	.	TGTGCCAGCAGTGAAGGAGGGGCCCCCTACAATGAGCAGTTCTTC	CASSEGGAPYNEQFF
few	TRBV12-3/TRBV12-4	TRBJ2-1	TRBD1	TGTGCCAGCAGTTCGCTAATCCGGGACAGGGGGCTCAATGAGCAGTTCTTC	CASSSLIRDRGLNEQFF
.	TRBV12-3/TRBV12-4	TRBJ1-6	.	TGTGCCAGCAGTTTGGGTCAATTCGGAACATCACCCCTCCACTTT	CASSLGQFGTSPLHF
many	TRBV12-3/TRBV12-4	TRBJ2-2	TRBD1	TGTGCCAGCAGGGCTAGACAGGGGAACACCGGGGAGCTGTTTTTT	CASRARQGNTGELFF
.	TRBV28	TRBJ1-1	.	TGTGCCAGCAGTCTAACCCTCGGGGGGGGGAACACTGAAGCTTTCTTT	CASSLTLGGGNTEAFF
.	TRBV27	TRBJ2-7	TRBD1	TGTGCCAGCACCGATACTCTTGACAGGGGGTTGGGCGAGCAGTACTTC	CASTDTLDRGLGEQYF
few	TRBV12-3/TRBV12-4	TRBJ2-1	.	TGTGCCAGCAGTTTTCGGGACTCTCCCAGGGATGAGCAGTTCTTC	CASSFRDSPRDEQFF
many	TRBV30	TRBJ2-7	.	TGTGCCGGAGAGATACGGGACGGCTACGAGCAGTACTTC	CAGEIRDGYEQYF
few	TRBV4-1	TRBJ2-1	TRBD2	TGCGCCAGCAGCCAAGATCCCGGACTAGCGGGGTACTTTTTTACAGGGGAGCAGTTCTTC	CASSQDPGLAGYFFTGEQFF
.	TRBV15	TRBJ2-7	.	TGTGCCACCAGCAGAGGGGACTCGTCGGAGCAGTACTTC	CATSRGDSSEQYF
.	TRBV10-3	TRBJ2-7	.	TGTGCCATCAGTGAGGCCCTCGGTAACTACGAGCAGTACTTC	CAISEALGNYEQYF
few	TRBV7-9	TRBJ2-7	.	TGTGCCAGCAGACTAGGGGCGACACCATCCTACGAGCAGTACTTC	CASRLGATPSYEQYF
few	TRBV5-1	TRBJ2-1	TRBD2	TGCGCCAGCAGCTTAGGGACTAGCGGGGGGTTCAGCTCCTACAATGAGCAGTTCTTC	CASSLGTSGGFSSYNEQFF
.	TRBV5-1	TRBJ2-1	TRBD2	TGCGCCAGCAGCTTGGGGGTACTAGCGGGGAGGAACAATGAGCAGTTCTTC	CASSLGVLAGRNNEQFF
.	TRBV4-3	TRBJ2-3	TRBD2	TGCGCCAGCAGCCAAGATGGGGGAGGGCGCACAGATACGCAGTATTTT	CASSQDGGGRTDTQYF
few	TRBV18	TRBJ2-7	TRBD2	TGTGCCAGCTCACCACCTAGCGGGAGTCAGAACGAGCAGTACTTC	CASSPPSGSQNEQYF
.	TRBV4-1	TRBJ2-7	TRBD2	TGCGCCAGCAGCCGGAACATCGGGACTAGCGGGGGGGAATCCTACGAGCAGTACTTC	CASSRNIGTSGGESYEQYF